Presented here are 15 T cell receptor beta chains from one specimen sequenced in a study of shared clonotypes between healthy human individuals (TCRdb year 2020). Libraries were prepared through the immunoSEQ multiplex PCR assay. TCRdb's version of the immuneACCESS table is confined to in-frame rearrangements and falls short of the full clone set. An unresolved V gene accounts for under half of the shortfall where checked; the remainder is of unknown origin. Counted in this sample were more than 2 million clones; roughly 95% of them appeared once. Clones ranked in the top ten supply 0.1% to 0.15% of the sample. Sequences were obtained from naive CD4+ T cells sorted from blood. The sample's cell subset or site label is to be understood as: CD45RA+ positively selected. These TCRs come from a man aged 18 to 30 in good health.

This chain uses TRBV28 with TRBJ1-2; 7 bases are shared with TRBD1. J was trimmed by 1 base and V by 5 bases; bases with no gene match: 10. The CDR3 consists of 16 residues. In germline, CDR1 is MDHEN, CDR2 SYDVKM. This CDR3 reads CASSPSPGQNNYGYTF. The DNA for the CDR3 is TGTGCCAGCAGTCCATCCCCGGGACAGAATAACTATGGCTACACCTTC.

The V call is TRBV21-1, the J call TRBJ1-6; the table assigns TRBD1, which was not confirmed against the DNA. TRBV21-1 is noted as a pseudogene. The CDR3 consists of 15 residues. CDR3 sequence: CASSKVIGRESPLHF. The CDR3 nucleotides read TGTGCCAGCAGCAAAGTGATCGGCAGGGAATCACCCCTCCACTTT.

The chain has TRBV21-1 and TRBJ2-7; TRBD1 is the table's D call, not checked against the DNA. TRBV21-1 is listed as a pseudogene. This CDR3 is built from 18 residues. CDR3 nucleotide sequence: TGTGCCAGCAACAAGACTGCACAGGACAGCCATAGCTCCTACGAGCAGTACTTC. Protein: CASNKTAQDSHSSYEQYF.

This chain joins TRBV4-3 and TRBJ1-1; 9 bases agree with TRBD1. The length of the CDR3 is 17 residues. Looked up from germline, CDR1 is LGHNA and CDR2 is YSLEER. The ends lost 2 bases at V and 4 bases at J; junction bases unmatched: 11. CDR3 residues: CASSQKYTGGFGTEAFF. The CDR3 DNA follows: TGCGCCAGCAGCCAAAAATACACAGGGGGCTTTGGCACTGAAGCTTTCTTT.

Notes on this clone: Other DNA variants within this sample encode the same CDR3. V is TRBV5-1 and J is TRBJ1-5; D may be TRBD1 (5 bases). The CDR3 spans 15 residues. With 2 bases removed from V and 1 base from J, the gap between germline ends came to 10 bases. Per the germline V gene, CDR1 is SGHRS and CDR2 is YFSETQ. CDR3 protein: CASSLGGGSNQPQHF. In DNA, the CDR3 is TGCGCCAGCAGCTTAGGTGGGGGAAGCAATCAGCCCCAGCATTTT.

The chain recombines TRBV25-1 with TRBJ2-3, with D unclear. Germline V CDR1 and CDR2: MGHDK, SYGVNS. The CDR3 loop spans 14 amino acids. Deletions cut 3 bases from V and 6 bases from J, with 13 bases between. CDR3 nucleotide sequence: TGTGCCAGCAGTGACGATAAAGGCGTCGATACGCAGTATTTT. This gives the protein CASSDDKGVDTQYF. Combining the CDR3 with reference TRBV25-1 and TRBJ2-3 gives the whole variable domain EADIYQTPRYLVIGTGKKITLECSQTMGHDKMYWYQQDPGMELHLIHYSYGVNSTEKGDLSSESTVSRIRTEHFPLTLESARPSHTSQYLCASSDDKGVDTQYFGPGTRLTVL.

The chain couples TRBV2 to TRBJ2-2, with TRBD1 identical over 8 bases. The CDR3 totals 17 residues. From germline, CDR1 is SNHLY and CDR2 FYNNEI. Germline trimming cut 0 bases from V and 0 bases from J; bases unmatched to any gene: 3. CDR3 in DNA: TGTGCCAGCAGTGAAGCTTGGGACAGGCCGAACACCGGGGAGCTGTTTTTT. Amino acids: CASSEAWDRPNTGELFF. Supplemented by reference TRBV2 and TRBJ2-2, the full variable domain reads EPEVTQTPSHQVTQMGQEVILRCVPISNHLYFYWYRQILGQKVEFLVSFYNNEISEKSEIFDDQFSVERPDGSNFTLKIRSTKLEDSAMYFCASSEAWDRPNTGELFFGEGSRLTVL.

The chain combines TRBV9 with TRBJ2-7, with 9 bases lining up with TRBD1. V was pared by 5 bases and J by 1 base, with 4 bases of the junction left unmatched. The CDR3 runs to 14 residues. Germline V gene sequence: CDR1 SGDLS, CDR2 YYNGEE. The CDR3 loop is CASSGTGNSYEQYF. In DNA, the CDR3 is TGTGCCAGCAGTGGGACAGGGAATTCCTACGAGCAGTACTTC.

This clone showed up just once. The chain combines TRBV11-3 with TRBJ1-1; 10 bases fit TRBD1. Losses at the gene ends were 4 bases for V and 5 bases for J; bases not matched to a gene: 4. The germline V gene has CDR1 SGHNT and CDR2 YENEEA. The CDR3 runs to 14 residues. CDR3 protein: CASSSRTGGTEAFF. The CDR3 bases are TGTGCCAGCAGCTCGAGGACAGGGGGAACTGAAGCTTTCTTT. The entire variable domain, with the rest obtained from reference TRBV11-3 and TRBJ1-1, is as follows: EAGVVQSPRYKIIEKKQPVAFWCNPISGHNTLYWYLQNLGQGPELLIRYENEEAVDDSQLPKDRFSAERLKGVDSTLKIQPAELGDSAVYLCASSSRTGGTEAFFGQGTRLTVV.

J is TRBJ1-1 and V is TRBV27; D unclear. The germline V gene encodes CDR1 MNHEY and CDR2 SMNVEV (reference sequence). The CDR3 spans 10 residues. Trimming took 4 bases from V and 7 from J, leaving 4 bases between them. The CDR3 loop reads CASSSHEAFF. In DNA, the CDR3 is TGTGCCAGCAGTTCCCATGAAGCTTTCTTT.

The chain uses TRBV6-6 and TRBJ2-1; D is undetermined. The CDR3 is 15 residues long. Trimming took 4 bases from V and 12 from J, leaving 22 bases between them. Germline lookup yields CDR1 MNHNY and CDR2 SVGAGI (reference sequence). DNA for the CDR3: TGTGCCAGCAGTTCCGCCCAATGGCTAGTCAAGGTGCAGTTCTTC. Protein sequence: CASSSAQWLVKVQFF.

This chain links TRBV9 with TRBJ2-1; 7 bases are shared with TRBD1. After removal of 4 bases from V and 3 bases from J, the junction contained 4 bases not matched to a gene. The CDR3 is 14 residues long. The germline gives CDR1 SGDLS, CDR2 YYNGEE. The CDR3 region has the DNA TGTGCCAGCAGCCTCTGGGACAGCTACAATGAGCAGTTCTTC. This encodes CASSLWDSYNEQFF.

The rearrangement links TRBV7-2 to TRBJ2-3; D is uncertain. The germline V and J ends were trimmed by 5 bases and 1 base, with 10 bases remaining between them. The CDR3 has 14 amino acids. From germline, CDR1 is SGHTA and CDR2 FQGNSA. CDR3 residues: CASSISAGTDTQYF. The CDR3 coding sequence is TGTGCCAGCAGCATCTCCGCCGGCACAGATACGCAGTATTTT.

The genes are TRBV5-4 and TRBJ2-3, with 11 nucleotides matching TRBD2. Germline V gives CDR1 SGHNT, CDR2 YYREEE (reference sequence). The CDR3 runs 15 residues. V lost 5 bases to trimming and J lost 4 bases; unmatched junction nucleotides: 6. In DNA, the CDR3 is TGTGCCAGCAGTAGCGGGAGGGCCCACGCAGATACGCAGTATTTT. This codes for CASSSGRAHADTQYF.

The V and J genes are TRBV9 and TRBJ2-5, with TRBD1 identical over 12 bases. Trimming took 2 bases from V and 5 from J; bases not matched to a gene: 13. The CDR3 contains 18 residues. Germline lookup yields CDR1 SGDLS and CDR2 YYNGEE. CDR3 loop: CASSVSLGTGGAVETQYF. CDR3 sequence (DNA): TGTGCCAGCAGCGTTTCCCTGGGGACAGGGGGCGCCGTGGAGACCCAGTACTTC.